This entry lists 22 T cell receptor beta chains sequenced from one sample in a study of technical replicates of blood from a handful of donors (dated 2017 in TCRdb). Libraries were built with the immunoSEQ multiplex PCR assay. TCRdb retrieved this table from immuneACCESS and kept in-frame rearrangements only. Not all clones are present; in checked studies, unresolved V genes account for under half, and no reason is known for the remainder. The sample table records about 75,000 clones; 90% to 95% of these occur just once. The top ten clonotypes cover 0.37% of the sample. Input material: T cells isolated from PBMCs. Receptors were obtained from a human donor in good health. Some clones in this sample may be carry-over from other donors' samples.

The gene calls are TRBV2 and TRBJ1-2; D gene ambiguous. Germline CDR1 reads SNHLY; CDR2 reads FYNNEI. V was shortened by 11 bases and J by 6 bases, with 25 bases between the two germline ends. This CDR3 comprises 15 residues. DNA of the CDR3: TGTGCCCGCTTCTCCAGATCCGGGGTAGAGAATGGCTACACCTTC. Translation: CARFSRSGVENGYTF.

The rearrangement joins TRBV7-9 to TRBJ2-2, with TRBD2 as a possible D gene (6 bases). Germline values: CDR1 SEHNR, CDR2 FQNEAQ (reference sequence). This CDR3 spans 14 amino acids. V lost 4 bases and J lost 4, with 10 bases in between. The CDR3 spells CASSSGLFTGELFF. CDR3 coding DNA: TGTGCCAGCAGCTCGGGACTGTTCACCGGGGAGCTGTTTTTT.

This clone showed up just once. The chain links TRBV5-4 to TRBJ1-3; D unclear. V shed 0 bases and J shed 0 bases, with 7 bases lying between them. The CDR3 extends over 15 amino acids. Per germline, CDR1 SGHNT and CDR2 YYREEE (reference sequence). The CDR3 nucleotides are TGTGCCAGCAGCTTGGATGCCGGCTCTGGAAACACCATATATTTT. Translation gives CASSLDAGSGNTIYF.

The rearrangement joins TRBV28 to TRBJ2-7, with TRBD2 matching over 11 bases. V dropped 9 bases and J dropped 2; count of bases not matched to a gene: 0. The CDR3 loop spans 12 amino acids. Germline loops: CDR1 MDHEN, CDR2 SYDVKM. CDR3 bases: TGTGCCAGGGGACTAGCGGCCTACGAGCAGTACTTC. As protein: CARGLAAYEQYF.

This rearrangement joins TRBV27 to TRBJ2-5; 9 bases are shared with TRBD2. Germline values: CDR1 MNHEY, CDR2 SMNVEV (reference sequence). CDR3 size: 15 residues. V dropped 5 bases and J dropped 0; count of bases not matched to a gene: 4. In DNA, the CDR3 is TGTGCCAGCAGTCGACTAGCGGCGTACCAAGAGACCCAGTACTTC. Encoded protein: CASSRLAAYQETQYF.

The chain combines TRBV27 with TRBJ2-7; TRBD1 is a possible D gene (6 bases). CDR1 MNHEY and CDR2 SMNVEV come from the germline V gene (reference sequence). The CDR3 loop spans 14 amino acids. Trimming shortened V by 4 bases and J by 4 bases, and 14 bases separated the two germline ends. Here the CDR3 DNA reads TGTGCCAGCAGTTCCGTCAGGGGTGGGTACGAGCAGTACTTC. This translates into CASSSVRGGYEQYF.

The V call is TRBV6-1, the J call TRBJ1-1; possible D gene TRBD1, 5 bases. The CDR3 runs to 14 residues. Trimming removed 8 bases at V and 1 base at J, with 14 bases between. Germline V gene lookup returns CDR1 MNHNS and CDR2 SASEGT. The CDR3 reads CASVKADTNTEAFF. The DNA for the CDR3 is TGTGCCAGCGTTAAGGCGGACACGAACACTGAAGCTTTCTTT.

The chain employs TRBV7-9 and TRBJ1-1, with TRBD1 as a possible D gene (5 bases). This CDR3 is built from 13 residues. Trimming shortened V by 5 bases and J by 1 base, and 8 bases separated the two germline ends. Germline CDR1 reads SEHNR; CDR2 reads FQNEAQ (reference sequence). CDR3 sequence: CASSSTGNTEAFF. CDR3 in DNA: TGTGCCAGCAGCAGTACAGGGAACACTGAAGCTTTCTTT.

The J gene is TRBJ2-7, the V gene TRBV28; 8 nucleotides line up with TRBD1. Trimming cost V 10 bases and J 3 bases; bases outside gene matches: 5. The CDR3 totals 12 residues. Germline V gene data show CDR1 as MDHEN and CDR2 as SYDVKM. The CDR3 here is CATADRDYEQYF. CDR3 bases: TGTGCCACTGCGGACAGGGACTACGAGCAGTACTTC.

The table lists this clone with a count of one. The CDR3 protein is CASSREGGSGYTF. In DNA, the CDR3 is TGTGCCAGCAGTCGCGAGGGAGGCTCCGGCTACACCTTC. The J gene is TRBJ1-2, the V gene TRBV6-5; D is unclear. Trimming stripped 5 bases from V and 8 bases from J, with 15 bases between. From germline, CDR1 is MNHEY and CDR2 SVGAGI. CDR3 length equals 13 residues.

The chain couples TRBV5-5 to TRBJ1-4; possibly TRBD1 for D (5 bases). With 0 bases removed from V and 7 bases from J, the gap between germline ends came to 13 bases. The CDR3 extends over 15 amino acids. CDR1 and CDR2 (germline): SGHKS, YYEKEE (reference sequence). The CDR3 DNA is TGTGCCAGCAGCTTGGAGTCTACGGGGGGTGAAAAACTGTTTTTT. Amino acids: CASSLESTGGEKLFF.

This chain connects TRBV7-2 to TRBJ2-5; 9 nucleotides match TRBD2. Germline lookup yields CDR1 SGHTA and CDR2 FQGNSA. The CDR3 extends over 17 amino acids. The junction had 6 bases not matched to a gene; V was cut back by 0 bases and J by 1 base. CDR3 in DNA: TGTGCCAGCAGCTTAGCGGCTAGCGGGAATCCCCAAGAGACCCAGTACTTC. Residues: CASSLAASGNPQETQYF.

The rearrangement uses TRBV18 and TRBJ1-5, with 7 bases matching TRBD1. V shed 4 bases, J shed 0 bases, and the junction held 3 bases outside the gene matches. Germline loops: CDR1 KGHSH, CDR2 LQKENI. The length of the CDR3 is 15 residues. Here the CDR3 reads CASSQTGYSNQPQHF. The DNA of the CDR3 is TGTGCCAGCTCACAGACAGGGTATAGCAATCAGCCCCAGCATTTT. Full variable domain (missing parts from reference TRBV18 and TRBJ1-5): NAGVMQNPRHLVRRRGQEARLRCSPMKGHSHVYWYRQLPEEGLKFMVYLQKENIIDESGMPKERFSAEFPKEGPSILRIQQVVRGDSAAYFCASSQTGYSNQPQHFGDGTRLSIL.

The CDR3 is CASSPQGDYGYTF. CDR3 sequence (DNA): TGTGCCAGCAGCCCCCAAGGGGACTATGGCTACACCTTC. The chain couples TRBV5-6 to TRBJ1-2; possible D gene TRBD1, 5 bases. CDR3 length: 13 amino acids. Deletions cut 4 bases from V and 3 bases from J, with 10 bases between. The germline CDR1 and CDR2 sequences are SGHDT and YYEEEE. Drawing the rest from reference TRBV5-6 and TRBJ1-2, the complete variable domain is DAGVTQSPTHLIKTRGQQVTLRCSPKSGHDTVSWYQQALGQGPQFIFQYYEEEERQRGNFPDRFSGHQFPNYSSELNVNALLLGDSALYLCASSPQGDYGYTFGSGTRLTVV.

The chain links TRBV7-6 to TRBJ2-1; D is unclear. Trimming stripped 3 bases from V and 7 bases from J, with 4 bases between. Germline loops: CDR1 SGHVS, CDR2 FNYEAQ. The CDR3 loop spans 11 amino acids. CDR3 loop: CASSFHNEQFF. For the CDR3, the DNA is TGTGCCAGCAGCTTTCATAATGAGCAGTTCTTC.

This clone has a single count. This chain's CDR3 is CASSFEGRRVGSPLHF. As DNA, the CDR3 is TGTGCCAGCAGCTTTGAAGGCAGGCGGGTTGGTTCACCCCTCCACTTT. This sequence joins TRBV5-4 and TRBJ1-6; D is ambiguous. The CDR3 has 16 amino acids. CDR1 and CDR2 (germline): SGHNT, YYREEE (reference sequence). V gave up 2 bases and J gave up 9 bases, with 18 bases separating them.

CDR3: CASSYSASGEQYF. The CDR3 nucleotides read TGTGCCAGCAGTTATTCTGCTAGCGGCGAGCAGTACTTC. The gene calls are TRBV6-5 and TRBJ2-7; TRBD2 aligns across 7 bases. The CDR3 extends over 13 amino acids. Unmatched junction bases numbered 5, after V lost 3 bases and J lost 6 bases. Looked up from germline, CDR1 is MNHEY and CDR2 is SVGAGI.

The chain employs TRBV9 and TRBJ2-2, with 7 positions matching TRBD1. Germline CDR1 and CDR2: SGDLS and YYNGEE. Germline trimming cut 3 bases from V and 8 bases from J; bases unmatched to any gene: 7. This CDR3 has 14 amino acids. CDR3 protein: CASSAPTGFGELFF. CDR3 sequence (DNA): TGTGCCAGCAGCGCTCCGACAGGGTTTGGGGAGCTGTTTTTT.

This clone was found once. The gene calls are TRBV5-1 and TRBJ2-3; no reliable D call. This CDR3 region has 14 residues. CDR1 is SGHRS and CDR2 is YFSETQ in the germline V gene. Trimming cost V 1 base and J 5 bases, with 11 bases left between them. The CDR3 nucleotides are TGCGCCAGCAGCTTGTTTAGCTTGAGAGATACGCAGTATTTT. Its protein is CASSLFSLRDTQYF. The full variable domain, completed using reference TRBV5-1 and TRBJ2-3, is KAGVTQTPRYLIKTRGQQVTLSCSPISGHRSVSWYQQTPGQGLQFLFEYFSETQRNKGNFPGRFSGRQFSNSRSEMNVSTLELGDSALYLCASSLFSLRDTQYFGPGTRLTVL.

The chain joins TRBV30 to TRBJ1-5; TRBD1 matches at 9 bases. V gave up 5 bases and J gave up 9 bases; unmatched junction bases: 11. CDR3 length: 14 residues. Germline loops: CDR1 GTSNPN, CDR2 SVGIG (reference sequence). CDR3 DNA: TGTGCCTGGTCTACCGGACAGGGGAATTCGCCCCAGCATTTT. It is translated as CAWSTGQGNSPQHF. The variable domain in full, with the rest retrieved from reference TRBV30 and TRBJ1-5, is SQTIHQWPATLVQPVGSPLSLECTVEGTSNPNLYWYRQAAGRGLQLLFYSVGIGQISSEVPQNLSASRPQDRQFILSSKKLLLSDSGFYLCAWSTGQGNSPQHFGDGTRLSIL.

The chain uses TRBV6-1 and TRBJ2-7, with D unclear. CDR1 is MNHNS and CDR2 is SASEGT in the germline V gene. V shed 6 bases and J shed 3 bases, with 15 bases lying between them. The CDR3 length is 14 residues. CDR3 loop: CASSVSYMSYEQYF. Written as DNA, the CDR3 is TGTGCCAGCAGCGTGAGTTATATGAGCTACGAGCAGTACTTC.

The CDR3 nucleotides read TGCGCCAGCAGCCAAGTAATAGCGGGGGGTGGGGCAGATACGCAGTATTTT. It translates to CASSQVIAGGGADTQYF. This chain connects TRBV4-1 to TRBJ2-3; 10 bases are a match to TRBD2. J lost 4 bases, V lost 1 base, and 8 bases had no gene match. Germline lookup yields CDR1 MGHRA and CDR2 YSYEKL. This CDR3 spans 17 amino acids.